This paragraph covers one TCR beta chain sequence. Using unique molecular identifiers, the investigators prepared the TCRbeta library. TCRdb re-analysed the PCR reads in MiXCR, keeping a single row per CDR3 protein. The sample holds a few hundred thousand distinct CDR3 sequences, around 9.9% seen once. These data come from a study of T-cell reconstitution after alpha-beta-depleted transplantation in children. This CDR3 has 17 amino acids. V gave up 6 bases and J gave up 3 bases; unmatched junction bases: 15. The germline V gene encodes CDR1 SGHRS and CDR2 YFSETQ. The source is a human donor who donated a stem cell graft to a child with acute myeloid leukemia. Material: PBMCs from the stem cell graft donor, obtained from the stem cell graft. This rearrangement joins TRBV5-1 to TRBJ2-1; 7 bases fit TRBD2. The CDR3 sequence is CASTTALGGSGYNEQFF. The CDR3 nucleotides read TGCGCCAGCACTACGGCCCTCGGCGGGAGCGGCTACAATGAGCAGTTCTTC.